These T cell receptor beta chains were read from a single sample in a study of OX40 agonist ivuxolimab in advanced cancers. Sequenced by immunoSEQ multiplex PCR; TCRdb stores in-frame clones only, minus some. The sample has around 56,000 clones, approximately 86% seen once. The sample in question was CD4+ or CD8+ T cells sorted from blood, obtained in a trial of the OX40 agonist ivuxolimab. All receptors come from an adult with an advanced solid tumor such as melanoma, head and neck, liver or kidney cancer. The CDR3 runs from the conserved cysteine through the conserved F or W. Each record gives: V gene, J gene, CDR3 protein.

TRBV7-2	TRBJ2-5	CASSPVLAGGETQYF
TRBV27	TRBJ1-2	CASSLAGANYGYTF
TRBV7-6	TRBJ2-5	CASSFLGGTGEETQYF
TRBV10-3	TRBJ2-2	CAISEPRTGASGELFF
TRBV27	TRBJ2-5	CASSLLAGTKLGTQYF
TRBV11-3	TRBJ1-4	CASSLQGSLGGTLFF
TRBV7-6	TRBJ2-2	CASSLDKYGNPKSNTGELFF
TRBV12-5	TRBJ2-1	CAATTGLAGGHSSYNEQFF
TRBV27	TRBJ2-7	CASRPTTFGSYEQYF
TRBV28	TRBJ2-3	CASSLWGGTDTQYF
TRBV28	TRBJ2-2	CASSLPGQWDWNTGELFF
TRBV19	TRBJ1-4	CASTDTGGSGEKLFF
TRBV5-1	TRBJ2-3	CASSLGSSGYSTDTQYF
TRBV27	TRBJ2-3	CASSQSSGSTDTQYF
TRBV9	TRBJ2-7	CASSVLDRGGEQYF
TRBV6-1	TRBJ1-4	CASSERGQADVRLFF
TRBV10-3	TRBJ2-6	CATGGGSGANVLTF
TRBV2	TRBJ2-7	CANLPDVGGYEQYF
TRBV11-2	TRBJ2-7	CASSLVGGNHYEQYF
TRBV15	TRBJ2-7	CATSTGTGGYEQYF
TRBV28	TRBJ1-2	CASGGYGYTF
TRBV6-5	TRBJ2-5	CASRRGESAPQYF
TRBV2	TRBJ1-5	CASSDYSGYQPQHF
TRBV2	TRBJ1-5	CASGTEAARTQPQHF
TRBV28	TRBJ1-5	CASSHIREKPQHF
TRBV7-9	TRBJ1-2	CASSQNNYGYTF
TRBV5-1	TRBJ2-5	CASSLDPGGQETQYF
TRBV5-6	TRBJ2-7	CASTRGLADTYEQYF
TRBV4-2	TRBJ2-2	CASSQDVWGGNTGELFF
TRBV7-9	TRBJ2-1	CASSRETGAYNEQFF
TRBV19	TRBJ2-1	CASSSSWVGGYNEQFF
TRBV5-1	TRBJ2-3	CASSFSTDTQYF
TRBV28	TRBJ1-2	CASSSGSGGRIYGYTF
TRBV4-1	TRBJ2-7	CASSHDEGYEQYF
TRBV6-5	TRBJ2-7	CASSYSAGEQYF